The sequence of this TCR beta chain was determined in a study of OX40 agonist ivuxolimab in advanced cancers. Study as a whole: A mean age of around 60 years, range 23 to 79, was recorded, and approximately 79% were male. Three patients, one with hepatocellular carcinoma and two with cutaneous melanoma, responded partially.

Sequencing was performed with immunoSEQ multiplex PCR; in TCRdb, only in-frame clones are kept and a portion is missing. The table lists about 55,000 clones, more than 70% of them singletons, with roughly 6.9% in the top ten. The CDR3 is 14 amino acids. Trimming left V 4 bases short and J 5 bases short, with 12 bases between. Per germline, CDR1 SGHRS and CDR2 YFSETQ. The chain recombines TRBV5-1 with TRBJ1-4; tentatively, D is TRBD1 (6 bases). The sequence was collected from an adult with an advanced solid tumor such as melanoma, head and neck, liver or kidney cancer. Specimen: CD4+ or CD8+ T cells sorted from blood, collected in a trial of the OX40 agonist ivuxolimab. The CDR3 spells CASSLQGANEKLFF. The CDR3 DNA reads TGCGCCAGCAGCCTACAGGGAGCCAATGAAAAACTGTTTTTT.